This T cell receptor (beta chain) was sequenced in a study of blood T cell repertoires in COVID-19. About the study: The samples span acute and convalescent COVID-19 from the United States, Italy and Spain. PBMCs, B-cell-depleted T cells, or T cells were the source of the cDNA or gDNA that made up the material.

CDR1 SGHRS and CDR2 YFSETQ come from the germline V gene. CDR3 size: 15 residues. Trimming shortened V by 7 bases and J by 1 base, and 17 bases separated the two germline ends. Libraries were prepared by immunoSEQ multiplex PCR; TCRdb keeps only in-frame clonotypes and omits some of them. The sample carries under 250,000 clones, just under 85% recorded once. This clone showed up just once. The V and J genes are TRBV5-1 and TRBJ1-1; D is unresolved. This receptor was obtained from a woman in her fifties or sixties with active or convalescent COVID-19. The sample was peripheral blood. CDR3 nucleotides: TGCGCCAGCGCCTCTCAAGCCGGGAGGAACACTGAAGCTTTCTTT. Translating it yields CASASQAGRNTEAFF.